The subject of this entry is one T cell receptor (beta chain). Methods used by the authors: Using reference gene primer amplification, nucleated cell counts were estimated. Using immunoSEQ multiplex PCR, the repertoire was profiled, and TCRdb retains in-frame clones only, with some absent. D and trimming come from the DNA, and the V and J calls and clone size come from that table. The sample has roughly 120,000 clones; over 65% are singletons. This sample stems from a study of blood T cell repertoires in COVID-19. Germline-derived CDR1 and CDR2 are MGHRA and YSYEKL. This CDR3 comprises 15 residues. V lost 2 bases and J lost 4; bases outside the gene matches: 5.

The chain recombines TRBV4-1 with TRBJ2-7; TRBD2 matches 10 bases. The sequence came from a man under 40 with acute or convalescent COVID-19. The sample taken for sequencing was peripheral blood. CDR3 sequence: CASSQTSGNLYEQYF. Here the CDR3 DNA reads TGCGCCAGCAGCCAAACTAGCGGGAACCTTTACGAGCAGTACTTC.